This T cell receptor (beta chain) was found in a study of beta chain features in type 1 diabetes. A CD45RO/CCR7/CD25/CD127/CD95/CD27 panel sorted naive, central memory, regulatory and stem cell-like memory CD4+ cells. Study-wide results and caveats: VDJ junctions from type 1 diabetes patients carried fewer insertions and larger deletions. When Type 1 diabetes patients were examined, their TCRB CDR3s proved moderately but significantly shorter in all four CD4+ subsets.

Expressed TCRB transcripts were sequenced because the isolated RNA had all been reverse transcribed beforehand. The data were produced by immunoSEQ multiplex PCR, yet TCRdb's version contains in-frame clones alone and is incomplete. The sample shows 300,000 or so clones, approximately 15% of them seen only once. CDR3 length equals 13 residues. The V end lost 7 bases, the J end lost 0 bases, and 8 bases lay between the germline ends. Germline V gene sequence: CDR1 SNHLY, CDR2 FYNNEI. This clone was counted only a few times. As yet, its antigen is unknown. The TCR was taken from a man aged 25-45 years with type 1 diabetes. Sequenced material: naive CD4+ T cells from blood. The chain carries TRBV2 and TRBJ2-3; D call uncertain. The CDR3 DNA reads TGTGCCAGCAAATCAGCGAGCACAGATACGCAGTATTTT. Translating gives CASKSASTDTQYF. Based on the CDR3 plus reference TRBV2 and TRBJ2-3, the full variable domain is EPEVTQTPSHQVTQMGQEVILRCVPISNHLYFYWYRQILGQKVEFLVSFYNNEISEKSEIFDDQFSVERPDGSNFTLKIRSTKLEDSAMYFCASKSASTDTQYFGPGTRLTVL.